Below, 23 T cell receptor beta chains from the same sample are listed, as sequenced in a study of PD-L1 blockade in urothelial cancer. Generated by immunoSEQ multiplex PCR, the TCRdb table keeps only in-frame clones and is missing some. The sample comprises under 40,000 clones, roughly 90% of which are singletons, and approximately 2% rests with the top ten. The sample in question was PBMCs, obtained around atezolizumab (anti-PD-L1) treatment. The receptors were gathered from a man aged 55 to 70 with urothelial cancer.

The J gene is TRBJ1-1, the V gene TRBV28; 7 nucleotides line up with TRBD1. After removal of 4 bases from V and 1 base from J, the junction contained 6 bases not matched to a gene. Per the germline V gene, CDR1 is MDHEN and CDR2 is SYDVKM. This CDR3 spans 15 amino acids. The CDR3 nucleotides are TGTGCCAGCAGTTCCTCGGGGACAGCGAACACTGAAGCTTTCTTT. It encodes CASSSSGTANTEAFF.

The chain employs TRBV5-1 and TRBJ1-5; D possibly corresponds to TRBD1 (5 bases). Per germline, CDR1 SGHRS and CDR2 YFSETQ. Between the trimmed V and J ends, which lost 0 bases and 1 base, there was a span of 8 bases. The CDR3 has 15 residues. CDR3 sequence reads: CASSLAGVSNQPQHF. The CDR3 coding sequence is TGCGCCAGCAGCTTGGCGGGGGTCAGCAATCAGCCCCAGCATTTT.

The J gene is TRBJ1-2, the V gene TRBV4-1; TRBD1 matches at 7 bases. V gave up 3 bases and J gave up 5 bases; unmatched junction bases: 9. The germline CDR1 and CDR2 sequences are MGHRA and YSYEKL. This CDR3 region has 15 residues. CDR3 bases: TGCGCCAGCAGCCAGGACGGGACAGTGGTTTATGGCTACACCTTC. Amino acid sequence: CASSQDGTVVYGYTF.

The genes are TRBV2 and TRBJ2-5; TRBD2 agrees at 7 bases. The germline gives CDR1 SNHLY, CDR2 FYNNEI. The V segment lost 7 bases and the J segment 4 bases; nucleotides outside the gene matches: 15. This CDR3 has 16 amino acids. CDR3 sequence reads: CASTGGTGGGRETQYF. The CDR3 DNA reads TGTGCCAGCACCGGGGGGACGGGTGGGGGACGAGAGACCCAGTACTTC.

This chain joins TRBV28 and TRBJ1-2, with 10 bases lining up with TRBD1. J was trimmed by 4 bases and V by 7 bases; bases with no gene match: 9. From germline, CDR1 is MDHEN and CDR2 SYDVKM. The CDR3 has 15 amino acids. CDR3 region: CASTPGTGVFYGYTF. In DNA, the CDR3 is TGTGCCAGCACGCCCGGGACAGGGGTTTTCTATGGCTACACCTTC.

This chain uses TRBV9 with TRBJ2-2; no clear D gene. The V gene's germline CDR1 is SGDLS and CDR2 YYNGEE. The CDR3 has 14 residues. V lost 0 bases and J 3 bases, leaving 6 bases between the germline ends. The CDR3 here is CASSVGSDTGELFF. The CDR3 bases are TGTGCCAGCAGCGTAGGGTCAGACACCGGGGAGCTGTTTTTT.

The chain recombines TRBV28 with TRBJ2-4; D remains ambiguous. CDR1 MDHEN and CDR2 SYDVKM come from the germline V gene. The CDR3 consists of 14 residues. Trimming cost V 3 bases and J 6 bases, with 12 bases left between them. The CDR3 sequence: CASSFRVGGNIQYF. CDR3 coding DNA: TGTGCCAGCAGTTTTCGGGTCGGCGGAAACATTCAGTACTTC.

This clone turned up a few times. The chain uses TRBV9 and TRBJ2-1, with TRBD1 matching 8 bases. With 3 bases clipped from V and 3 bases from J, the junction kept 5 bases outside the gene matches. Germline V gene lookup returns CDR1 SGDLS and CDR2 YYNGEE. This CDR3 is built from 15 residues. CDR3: CASSATGTGYNEQFF. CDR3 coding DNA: TGTGCCAGCAGCGCAACCGGGACAGGCTACAATGAGCAGTTCTTC.

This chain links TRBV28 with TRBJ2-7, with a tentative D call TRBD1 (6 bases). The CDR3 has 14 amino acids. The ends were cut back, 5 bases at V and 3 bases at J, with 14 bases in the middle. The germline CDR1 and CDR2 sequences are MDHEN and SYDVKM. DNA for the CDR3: TGTGCCAGCAGTCTGGGGGTAGGGGGCTACGAGCAGTACTTC. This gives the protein CASSLGVGGYEQYF.

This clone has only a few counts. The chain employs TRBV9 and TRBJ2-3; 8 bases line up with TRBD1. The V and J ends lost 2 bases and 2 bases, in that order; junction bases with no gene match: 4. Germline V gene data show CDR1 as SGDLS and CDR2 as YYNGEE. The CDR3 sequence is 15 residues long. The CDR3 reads CASSVEQGVTDTQYF. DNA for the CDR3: TGTGCCAGCAGCGTTGAACAGGGGGTCACAGATACGCAGTATTTT.

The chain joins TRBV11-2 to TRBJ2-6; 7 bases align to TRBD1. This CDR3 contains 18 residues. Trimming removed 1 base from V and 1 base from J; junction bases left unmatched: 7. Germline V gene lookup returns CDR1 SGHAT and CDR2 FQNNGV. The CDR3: CASSLGVGGGSGANVLTF. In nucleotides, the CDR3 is TGTGCCAGCAGCTTAGGAGTAGGGGGCGGATCTGGGGCCAACGTCCTGACTTTC.

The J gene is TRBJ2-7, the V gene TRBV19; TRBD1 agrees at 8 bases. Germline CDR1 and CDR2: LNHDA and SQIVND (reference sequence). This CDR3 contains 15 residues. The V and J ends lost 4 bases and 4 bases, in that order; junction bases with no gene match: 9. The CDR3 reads CASSRSGTGPYEQYF. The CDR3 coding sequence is TGTGCCAGTAGTAGGTCCGGGACAGGTCCATACGAGCAGTACTTC.

CDR3 DNA sequence: TGTGCCAGCAGTCAGGGTGGGCGGAACACTGAAGCTTTCTTT. It is translated as CASSQGGRNTEAFF. The chain couples TRBV28 to TRBJ1-1; D may be TRBD1 (5 bases). This CDR3 contains 14 residues. Looked up from germline, CDR1 is MDHEN and CDR2 is SYDVKM. V was trimmed by 5 bases and J by 1 base, leaving 11 bases between them.

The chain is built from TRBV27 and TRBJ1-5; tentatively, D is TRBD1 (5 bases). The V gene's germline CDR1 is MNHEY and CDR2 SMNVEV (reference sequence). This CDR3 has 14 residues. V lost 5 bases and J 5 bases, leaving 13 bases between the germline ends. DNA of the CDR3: TGTGCCAGCAGTCTCAGGGCTCGCGATCAGCCCCAGCATTTT. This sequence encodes CASSLRARDQPQHF.

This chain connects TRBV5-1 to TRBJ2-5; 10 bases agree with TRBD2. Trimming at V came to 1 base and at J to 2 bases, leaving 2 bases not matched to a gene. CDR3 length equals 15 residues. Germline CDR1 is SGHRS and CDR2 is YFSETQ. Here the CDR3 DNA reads TGCGCCAGCAGCTTGACTAGCGGGGTTCAAGAGACCCAGTACTTC. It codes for CASSLTSGVQETQYF.

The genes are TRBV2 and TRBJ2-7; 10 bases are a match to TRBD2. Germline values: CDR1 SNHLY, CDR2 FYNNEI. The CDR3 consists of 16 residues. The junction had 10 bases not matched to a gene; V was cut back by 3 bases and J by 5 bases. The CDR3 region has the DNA TGTGCCAGCAGTGACGGGCTAGCGGGGGTGTGGAACGAGCAGTACTTC. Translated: CASSDGLAGVWNEQYF.

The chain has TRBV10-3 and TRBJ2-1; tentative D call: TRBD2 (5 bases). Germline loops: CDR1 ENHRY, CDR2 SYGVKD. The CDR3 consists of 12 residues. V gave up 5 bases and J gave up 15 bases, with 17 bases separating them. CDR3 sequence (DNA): TGTGCCATCAGTTCTGCGGGCTCCCGGGTGTTCTTC. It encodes CAISSAGSRVFF.

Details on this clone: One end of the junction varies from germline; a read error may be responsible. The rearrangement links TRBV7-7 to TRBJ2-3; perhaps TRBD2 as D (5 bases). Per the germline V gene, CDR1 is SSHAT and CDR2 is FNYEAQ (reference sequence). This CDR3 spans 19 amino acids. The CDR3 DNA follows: TGTGCTAGCAGCTCCGCTCCTGGCGGGCTAAAGATTAGCACAGATACGCAGTATTTT. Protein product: CASSSAPGGLKISTDTQYF.

In DNA form, the CDR3 reads TGTGCCAGCGGTAGCGGGGGGAGCGCAGATACGCAGTATTTT. Translating it yields CASGSGGSADTQYF. V gene TRBV28 combines with J gene TRBJ2-3; 10 nucleotides agree with TRBD2. The ends lost 8 bases at V and 4 bases at J; junction bases unmatched: 6. This CDR3 contains 14 residues. Germline values: CDR1 MDHEN, CDR2 SYDVKM.

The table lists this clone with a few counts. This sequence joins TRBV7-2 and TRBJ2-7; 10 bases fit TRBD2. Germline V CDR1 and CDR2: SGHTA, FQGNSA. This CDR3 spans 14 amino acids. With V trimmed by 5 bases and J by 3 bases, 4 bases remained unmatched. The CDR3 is CASSAGLAIYEQYF. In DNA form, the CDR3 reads TGTGCCAGCAGCGCGGGACTAGCGATCTACGAGCAGTACTTC.

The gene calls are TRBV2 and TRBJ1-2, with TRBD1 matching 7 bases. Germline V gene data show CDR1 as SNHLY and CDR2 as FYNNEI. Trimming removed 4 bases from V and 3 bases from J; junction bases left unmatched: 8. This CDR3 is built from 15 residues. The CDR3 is CASSGPGTAHYGYTF. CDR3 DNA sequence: TGTGCCAGCAGTGGTCCCGGGACAGCACACTATGGCTACACCTTC.

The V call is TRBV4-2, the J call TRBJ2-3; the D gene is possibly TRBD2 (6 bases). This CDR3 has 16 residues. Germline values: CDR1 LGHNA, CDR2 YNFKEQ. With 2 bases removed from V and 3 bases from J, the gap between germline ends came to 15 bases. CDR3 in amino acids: CASSQLQGGGTDTQYF. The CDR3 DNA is TGTGCCAGCAGCCAACTCCAGGGAGGAGGAACAGATACGCAGTATTTT.

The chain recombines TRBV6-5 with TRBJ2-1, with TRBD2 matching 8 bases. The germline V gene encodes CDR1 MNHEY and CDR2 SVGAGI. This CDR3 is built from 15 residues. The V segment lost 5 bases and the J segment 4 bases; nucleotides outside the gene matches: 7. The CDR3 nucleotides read TGTGCCAGCAGTGCCGGCCGGGGGGGATACAATGAGCAGTTCTTC. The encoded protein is CASSAGRGGYNEQFF.